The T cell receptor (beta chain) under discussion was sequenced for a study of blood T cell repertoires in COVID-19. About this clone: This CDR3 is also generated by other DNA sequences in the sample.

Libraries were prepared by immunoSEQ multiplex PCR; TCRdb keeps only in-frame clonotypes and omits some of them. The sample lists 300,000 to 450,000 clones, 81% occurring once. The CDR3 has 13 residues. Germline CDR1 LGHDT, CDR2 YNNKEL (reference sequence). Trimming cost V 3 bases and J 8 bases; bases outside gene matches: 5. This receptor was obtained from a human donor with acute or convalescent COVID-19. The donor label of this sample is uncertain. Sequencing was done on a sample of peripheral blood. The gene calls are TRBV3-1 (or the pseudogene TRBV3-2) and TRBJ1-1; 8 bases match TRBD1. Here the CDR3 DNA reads TGTGCCAGCAGCCACACCGGGACAGGCGAAGCTTTCTTT. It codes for CASSHTGTGEAFF.